This T cell receptor (beta chain) was recovered during a study of cytomegalovirus exposure and HLA in healthy donors. The study's findings and limits: Cytomegalovirus association was assigned to about 150 TCR beta chains. Specific recognition of CMV antigens was confirmed in vitro for three chains (all CMV-associated).

On this clone itself: Its antigen is undetermined.

Data came from immunoSEQ multiplex PCR; TCRdb stores just in-frame clones and leaves some out. The profile shows hundreds of thousands of clones, around nine tenths of them singletons. The CDR3 is 13 residues long. V gave up 10 bases and J gave up 2 bases, with 14 bases separating them. From germline, CDR1 is MDHEN and CDR2 SYDVKM. The chain joins TRBV28 to TRBJ1-2; no reliable D call. The receptor was derived from a man aged 18 to 29 in good health and CMV-seronegative. Sequencing input: PBMCs. CDR3 in DNA: TGTGCCACCACTTCTCCCCTCAACTATGGCTACACCTTC. Translation: CATTSPLNYGYTF.